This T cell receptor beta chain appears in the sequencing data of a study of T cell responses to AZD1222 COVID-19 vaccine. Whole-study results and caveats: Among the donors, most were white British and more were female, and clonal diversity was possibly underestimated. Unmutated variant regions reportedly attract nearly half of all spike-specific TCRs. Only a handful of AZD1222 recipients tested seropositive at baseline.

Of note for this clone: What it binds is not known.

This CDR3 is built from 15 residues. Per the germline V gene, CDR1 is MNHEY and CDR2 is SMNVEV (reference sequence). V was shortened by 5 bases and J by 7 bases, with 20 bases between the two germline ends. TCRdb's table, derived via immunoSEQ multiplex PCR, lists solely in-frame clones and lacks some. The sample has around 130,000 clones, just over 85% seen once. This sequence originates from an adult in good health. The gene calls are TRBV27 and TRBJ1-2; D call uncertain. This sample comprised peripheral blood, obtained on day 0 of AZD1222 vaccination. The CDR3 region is CASSTSGIQNLGYTF. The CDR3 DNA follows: TGTGCCAGCAGTACGTCCGGGATCCAAAACCTTGGCTACACCTTC.